These T cell receptor beta chains were read from a single sample in a study of blood T cell repertoires in COVID-19. The method was immunoSEQ multiplex PCR; TCRdb's version includes in-frame clones alone and lacks a portion of them. The sample includes roughly 380,000 clones, 85% seen only once; the top ten take under 4%. Sequencing input: peripheral blood. The receptor set was obtained from a woman aged 18-29 years with acute or convalescent COVID-19. Each CDR3 is given with its conserved first and last residue. D genes are given only for firm matches. A clone size is listed for some rows: how often the clone was seen (once, few, many), or a class if it is expanded.

TRBV19	NA	TRBJ1-1	TRBD1	TGTGCCAGTAGTAGATTGGGACAGGGGGCCGCTGAAGCTTTCTTT	CASSRLGQGAAEAFF
TRBV27	NA	TRBJ2-3	NA	TGTGCCAGCAGAGGGACTTTCTCCAACACAGATACGCAGTATTTT	CASRGTFSNTDTQYF
TRBV11-1	once	TRBJ1-2	NA	TGTGCCAGCAGCCCGCAGGGAAACTATGGCTACACCTTC	CASSPQGNYGYTF
TRBV5-1	NA	TRBJ2-1	NA	TGCGCCAGCAGCTTGGCAGGGGACCACTCCTACAATGAGCAGTTCTTC	CASSLAGDHSYNEQFF
TRBV27	few	TRBJ2-7	TRBD2	TGTGCCAGCAGCCCACTAGCGGGAGGGCTCGGTAACGAGCAGTACTTC	CASSPLAGGLGNEQYF
TRBV7-3	NA	TRBJ1-1	NA	TGTGCCAGCAGCTTAATTATAGACAGTGAAGCTTTCTTT	CASSLIIDSEAFF
TRBV25-1	NA	TRBJ2-7	TRBD1	TGTGCCAGCCGACAGGGGTACGAGCAGTACTTC	CASRQGYEQYF
TRBV7-9	NA	TRBJ2-1	NA	TGTGCCAGCAGCTTACGTTTGTCGGGAGAGGACAATGAGCAGTTCTTC	CASSLRLSGEDNEQFF
TRBV5-1	NA	TRBJ2-5	NA	TGCGCCAGCAGCTTGGTGGCAGAGACCCAGTACTTC	CASSLVAETQYF
TRBV7-8	NA	TRBJ1-6	TRBD1	TGTGCCAGCAGCTTAGATCAGGGGGTTAATTCACCCCTCCACTTT	CASSLDQGVNSPLHF
TRBV23-1	NA	TRBJ1-2	TRBD1	TGCGCCAACGGGCAGGGGGCCGGCTATGGCTACACCTTC	CANGQGAGYGYTF
TRBV7-9	NA	TRBJ1-1	NA	TGTGCCAGCAGCCCAGACCGGGGAGGGAACACTGAAGCTTTCTTT	CASSPDRGGNTEAFF
TRBV9	few	TRBJ1-2	NA	TGTGCCAGCAGCCCGGATGGCACAGGCAACCCTTACTATGGCTACACCTTC	CASSPDGTGNPYYGYTF
TRBV21-1	NA	TRBJ2-7	NA	TGTGCCAGCAGCAAGCAGGGGCCTCGCGACGAGCAGTACTTC	CASSKQGPRDEQYF
TRBV19	NA	TRBJ2-1	TRBD2	TGTGCCAGTAGTAGACTAGCGGGAGGGCCCGATGAGCAGTTCTTC	CASSRLAGGPDEQFF
TRBV20-1	NA	TRBJ1-5	NA	TGCAGTGCTAGTCACGGCCAGGGCAGATATAGCAATCAGCCCCAGCATTTT	CSASHGQGRYSNQPQHF
TRBV6-1	few	TRBJ1-5	NA	TGTGCCAGCAGTGACGGCAATCAGCCCCAGCATTTT	CASSDGNQPQHF
TRBV6-5	once	TRBJ1-6	TRBD1	TGTGCCAGCCAAGGACAGGGGGCAGTTGGGTCACCCCTCCACTTT	CASQGQGAVGSPLHF
TRBV18	NA	TRBJ2-1	TRBD2	TGTGCCAGCTCACTGGGGACTAGCGGTTACAATGAGCAGTTCTTC	CASSLGTSGYNEQFF
TRBV19	few	TRBJ1-1	NA	TGTGCCAGTAGTATATCCGGGAACACTGAAGCTTTCTTT	CASSISGNTEAFF
TRBV2	few	TRBJ2-6	TRBD2	TGTGCCAGCAGTGTATTTAGCGGGAGGGCCCCTGGGGCCAACGTCCTGACTTTC	CASSVFSGRAPGANVLTF
TRBV25-1	NA	TRBJ1-5	NA	TGTGCCAGCAGCACTGCCCCGGGGGAATCTAGGCAGCCCCAGCATTTT	CASSTAPGESRQPQHF
TRBV19	NA	TRBJ2-7	NA	TGTGCCAGTACTCCTCGGGGGGCCGACGAGCAGTACTTC	CASTPRGADEQYF
TRBV7-2	NA	TRBJ2-2	NA	TGTGCCAGCAGCTTTTTAGCTAACACCGGGGAGCTGTTTTTT	CASSFLANTGELFF
TRBV11-2	few	TRBJ1-1	TRBD1	TGTGCCAGCAGACAGGACAGGGGGGCTCAGAGTGAAGCTTTCTTT	CASRQDRGAQSEAFF
TRBV7-8	few	TRBJ2-3	TRBD1	TGTGCCAGCAGCCCTGGGACAGGGGCTAGCACAGATACGCAGTATTTT	CASSPGTGASTDTQYF
TRBV5-1	NA	TRBJ1-1	NA	TGCGCCAGCAGCTCGGGGAGCAAATTGAACACTGAAGCTTTCTTT	CASSSGSKLNTEAFF
TRBV7-3	NA	TRBJ1-1	TRBD1	TGTGCCAGCAGCTTAACTCACGAGACAGGGACTGAAGCTTTCTTT	CASSLTHETGTEAFF
TRBV19	once	TRBJ1-4	NA	TGTGCCAGTAGTATCCAGGGATTGTATGAAAAACTGTTTTTT	CASSIQGLYEKLFF
TRBV7-3	NA	TRBJ2-1	TRBD1	TGTGCCAGCAGCATCGACAGGGGTTACAATGAGCAGTTCTTC	CASSIDRGYNEQFF
TRBV9	NA	TRBJ2-3	TRBD2	TGTGCCAGCAGCCCCCCCTGGAGCGGGAGGGGCTCTAGCACAGATACGCAGTATTTT	CASSPPWSGRGSSTDTQYF
TRBV28	NA	TRBJ2-1	TRBD2	TGTGCCAGCAGACCCTCCGGGACTAGCCGAGGTGGGCAGTTCTTC	CASRPSGTSRGGQFF
TRBV2	NA	TRBJ2-7	TRBD2	TGTGCCAGCAGTAGCGGGACCTACGAGCAGTACTTC	CASSSGTYEQYF
TRBV19	NA	TRBJ1-1	NA	TGTGCCAGTAGTGGCGGGGGGTTGACTGAAGCTTTCTTT	CASSGGGLTEAFF
TRBV24-1	NA	TRBJ2-7	NA	TGTGCCACCAGTGATTTGCGAGACAGGTTCCACGAGCAGTACTTC	CATSDLRDRFHEQYF